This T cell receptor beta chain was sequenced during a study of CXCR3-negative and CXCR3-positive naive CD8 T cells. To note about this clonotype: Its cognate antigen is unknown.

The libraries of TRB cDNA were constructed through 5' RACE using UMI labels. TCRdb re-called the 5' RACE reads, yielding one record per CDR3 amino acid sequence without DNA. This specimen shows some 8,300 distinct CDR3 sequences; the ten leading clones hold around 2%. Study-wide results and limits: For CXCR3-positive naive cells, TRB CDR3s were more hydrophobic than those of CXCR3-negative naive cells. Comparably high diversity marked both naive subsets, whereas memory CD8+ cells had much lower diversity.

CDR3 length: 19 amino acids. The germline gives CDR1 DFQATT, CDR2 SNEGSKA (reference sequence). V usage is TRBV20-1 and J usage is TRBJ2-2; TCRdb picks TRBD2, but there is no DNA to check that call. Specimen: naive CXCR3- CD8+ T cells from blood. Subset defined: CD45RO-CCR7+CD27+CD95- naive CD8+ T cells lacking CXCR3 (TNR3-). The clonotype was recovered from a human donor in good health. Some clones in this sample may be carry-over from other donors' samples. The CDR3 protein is CSARDHLSTSGVNTGELFF.